This entry features one TCR beta chain sequence. The data originate from a study of blood T cell repertoires in COVID-19. Overall study: Italy, Spain and the United States were the sources of the convalescent and acute COVID-19 samples. PBMCs, B-cell-depleted T cells, or T cells were the source of the cDNA or gDNA that made up the material.

Study processing details: Reference gene primer amplification yielded estimated nucleated cell counts. TCRdb's copy holds only in-frame clones and misses some; the assay was immunoSEQ multiplex PCR. V and J calls and clone size are copied from that table; D and trimming were computed from the DNA. The sample yields almost 300,000 clones, 85% to 90% seen once. The V end was cut by 2 bases, the J end by 8 bases, with 20 bases between. CDR1 is MNHEY and CDR2 is SVGAGI in the germline V gene. The CDR3 sequence is 16 residues long. The gene calls are TRBV6-5 and TRBJ2-3; D is perhaps TRBD2 (6 bases). The sequence derives from a man between 65 and 85 years old with acute or convalescent COVID-19. Sequences were obtained from peripheral blood. The CDR3 loop reads CASSYGLGGRLGTQYF. In nucleotides, the CDR3 is TGTGCCAGCAGTTACGGTCTGGGGGGTAGGTTGGGTACGCAGTATTTT.